Shown below are 17 T cell receptor beta chains from a single sample sequenced in a study of cytomegalovirus exposure and HLA in healthy donors. With 60 Vbeta and 13 Jbeta primers, the PCR was carried out. The protocol was immunoSEQ multiplex PCR, while the TCRdb copy is restricted to in-frame clones and leaves out a portion. The sample holds fewer than 300,000 clones; roughly 89% are singletons and the top ten take less than 4.5%. The sample consisted of PBMCs. These receptor sequences come from a middle-aged man in good health and CMV-seropositive.

The chain links TRBV27 to TRBJ2-3, with 7 bases fitting TRBD2. From germline, CDR1 is MNHEY and CDR2 SMNVEV (reference sequence). The CDR3 is 16 residues long. The V and J ends lost 2 bases and 0 bases, in that order; junction bases with no gene match: 5. In DNA, the CDR3 is TGTGCCAGCAGTTTAGGCGGGAGAATTAGCACAGATACGCAGTATTTT. Amino acids: CASSLGGRISTDTQYF.

The chain links TRBV7-2 to TRBJ2-5, with 9 positions matching TRBD2. The V segment lost 3 bases and the J segment 3 bases; nucleotides outside the gene matches: 5. CDR1 is SGHTA, CDR2 FQGNSA, per germline. The CDR3 has 15 amino acids. CDR3 region: CASSFSGLAEETQYF. The CDR3, as DNA: TGTGCCAGCAGCTTCTCGGGACTAGCCGAAGAGACCCAGTACTTC. The full variable domain, with the rest looked up from reference TRBV7-2 and TRBJ2-5, is GAGVSQSPSNKVTEKGKDVELRCDPISGHTALYWYRQSLGQGLEFLIYFQGNSAPDKSGLPSDRFSAERTGGSVSTLTIQRTQQEDSAVYLCASSFSGLAEETQYFGPGTRLLVL.

The CDR3, as DNA: TGTGCCTGGAGCGCCCCGGGACTAGCCTACGAGCAGTACTTC. Translation gives CAWSAPGLAYEQYF. This chain uses TRBV30 with TRBJ2-7, with 8 bases lining up with TRBD2. V trimming: 3 bases; J trimming: 2 bases; junction bases outside the gene matches: 6. CDR1 GTSNPN and CDR2 SVGIG come from the germline V gene (reference sequence). This CDR3 contains 14 residues. Together with reference TRBV30 and TRBJ2-7, the CDR3 gives the full variable domain: SQTIHQWPATLVQPVGSPLSLECTVEGTSNPNLYWYRQAAGRGLQLLFYSVGIGQISSEVPQNLSASRPQDRQFILSSKKLLLSDSGFYLCAWSAPGLAYEQYFGPGTRLTVT.

This rearrangement joins TRBV28 to TRBJ2-5; TRBD1 agrees at 11 bases. Germline CDR1 reads MDHEN; CDR2 reads SYDVKM. J gave up 4 bases and V 2 bases, and 3 bases lay outside the gene matches. The CDR3 runs 15 residues. The CDR3 sequence: CASSLAGTGGETQYF. The CDR3 region has the DNA TGTGCCAGCAGTTTAGCCGGGACAGGGGGAGAGACCCAGTACTTC.

This chain links TRBV29-1 with TRBJ1-1; the D is unclear. Trimming stripped 4 bases from V and 9 bases from J, with 9 bases between. This CDR3 comprises 10 residues. CDR1 is SQVTM and CDR2 is ANQGSEA in the germline V gene. CDR3 in DNA: TGCAGCGTTGGGCCGGGTAAAGCTTTCTTT. This translates into CSVGPGKAFF.

This clone was observed a single time. The chain uses TRBV6-5 and TRBJ2-2; 8 bases map to TRBD1. CDR1 is MNHEY and CDR2 is SVGAGI in the germline V gene. The length of the CDR3 is 16 residues. Trimming removed 0 bases from V and 4 bases from J; junction bases left unmatched: 4. The CDR3, as DNA: TGTGCCAGCAGTTACTCGTTCAGGGGGCTCACCGGGGAGCTGTTTTTT. This encodes CASSYSFRGLTGELFF.

J is TRBJ1-1 and V is TRBV28; 7 positions agree with TRBD1. The trim removed 6 bases at V and 0 bases at J, leaving 7 bases unmatched. The germline gives CDR1 MDHEN, CDR2 SYDVKM. The CDR3 is 15 residues long. As DNA, the CDR3 is TGTGCCAGCAGCATCTTAGGGGGCGTGAACACTGAAGCTTTCTTT. Amino acid sequence: CASSILGGVNTEAFF.

The CDR3 loop reads CASSLSEHQPQHF. DNA of the CDR3: TGTGCCAGCAGCTTATCGGAGCATCAGCCCCAGCATTTT. This chain uses TRBV11-2 with TRBJ1-5; D not resolved. The V end lost 2 bases, the J end lost 5 bases, and 7 bases lay between the germline ends. CDR3 length: 13 amino acids. Germline assignment: CDR1 SGHAT and CDR2 FQNNGV.

The rearrangement uses TRBV18 and TRBJ2-7; TRBD1 aligns across 9 bases. The V segment lost 3 bases and the J segment 0 bases; nucleotides outside the gene matches: 12. CDR3 length equals 18 residues. Germline CDR1 reads KGHSH; CDR2 reads LQKENI. The CDR3 here is CASSPRGRGQGSSYEQYF. CDR3 coding DNA: TGTGCCAGCTCACCCCGGGGCCGGGGACAGGGAAGCTCCTACGAGCAGTACTTC.

J is TRBJ1-2 and V is TRBV29-1, with D uncertain. There are 12 residues in the CDR3. Germline assignment: CDR1 SQVTM and CDR2 ANQGSEA. V was cut by 5 bases and J by 2 bases, with 9 bases left in between. The CDR3 bases are TGCAGCGTTCTATCGGAGAACTATGGCTACACCTTC. Its translation is CSVLSENYGYTF.

The V call is TRBV6-6, the J call TRBJ2-7; tentatively, D is TRBD2 (5 bases). From germline, CDR1 is MNHNY and CDR2 SVGAGI (reference sequence). V was shortened by 7 bases and J by 1 base, with 14 bases between the two germline ends. The CDR3 contains 14 residues. The CDR3 region has the DNA TGTGCCAGCACTGGACTGGACGGTTCCTACGAGCAGTACTTC. Translation: CASTGLDGSYEQYF.

The CDR3 DNA reads as TGTGCCAGCAGCTCCCGGACAGGGGCCAACTATGGCTACACCTTC. It codes for CASSSRTGANYGYTF. The chain has TRBV7-2 and TRBJ1-2, with 9 bases identical to TRBD1. CDR1 and CDR2 from the germline V gene are SGHTA and FQGNSA. This CDR3 has 15 amino acids. J lost 2 bases, V lost 4 bases, and 5 bases had no gene match.

The genes are TRBV10-3 and TRBJ2-1, with TRBD1 matching over 10 bases. The CDR3 runs to 14 residues. Germline V lookup: CDR1 ENHRY, CDR2 SYGVKD. Germline trimming cut 10 bases from V and 8 bases from J; bases unmatched to any gene: 11. Written as DNA, the CDR3 is TGTGCCACCACGTCCGGGACAGGGGAACATGAGCAGTTCTTC. It yields the protein CATTSGTGEHEQFF.

The rearrangement links TRBV27 to TRBJ2-7; weak D call: TRBD1 (5 bases). The CDR3 has 14 residues. Per germline, CDR1 MNHEY and CDR2 SMNVEV (reference sequence). V lost 2 bases to trimming and J lost 3 bases, with 11 bases between them. The CDR3 bases are TGTGCCAGCAGTTTAAGAGTGGGGCACTACGAGCAGTACTTC. It yields the protein CASSLRVGHYEQYF.

The chain couples TRBV5-6 to TRBJ2-7; TRBD1 agrees at 12 bases. This CDR3 contains 14 residues. J lost 7 bases, V lost 3 bases, and 5 bases had no gene match. Germline CDR1 and CDR2: SGHDT and YYEEEE. The CDR3 bases are TGTGCCAGCAGCTGGGGACAGGGGGCGCGTGAGCAGTACTTC. It encodes CASSWGQGAREQYF.

The gene calls are TRBV5-5 and TRBJ2-7, with 7 nucleotides matching TRBD1. Losses at the gene ends were 4 bases for V and 7 bases for J; bases not matched to a gene: 5. The CDR3 loop spans 12 amino acids. CDR1 is SGHKS, CDR2 YYEKEE, per germline (reference sequence). In nucleotides, the CDR3 is TGTGCCAGCAGCCTACAGGGGCGGGAGCAGTACTTC. This codes for CASSLQGREQYF.

V is TRBV12-5 and J is TRBJ2-1, with TRBD2 matching 11 bases. After removal of 7 bases from V and 6 bases from J, the junction contained 5 bases not matched to a gene. The CDR3 covers 14 residues. Germline V CDR1 and CDR2: LGHNT, FRNRAP. The CDR3 loop reads CASALGTSGNEQFF. The CDR3, as DNA: TGTGCTAGTGCCCTAGGGACTAGCGGCAATGAGCAGTTCTTC.